This record looks at one T cell receptor (beta chain) sequence and its context. The sample comes from a study of CD8+CD57+ T cells in acquired aplastic anemia. Profiling of TCR beta VDJ combinations and CDR3 sequences used genomic DNA as template. TCRdb itself ran the reads through MiXCR, one entry per CDR3 protein. Of fewer than 250,000 distinct CDR3 sequences in the sample, more than 45% are singletons; the top ten hold 7% to 9.5%. Selection for sequencing was limited to patients who had shown CD8+CD57+ cell expansion by flow cytometry. Patients were untreated when blood was sampled. The germline V gene encodes CDR1 LNHNV and CDR2 YYDKDF (reference sequence). Trimming removed 0 bases at V and 1 base at J, with 15 bases between. CDR3 length equals 17 residues.

Specimen: sorted CD4+, CD8+, or CD8+CD57+ T cells (not recorded which) from PBMCs. The V call is TRBV15, the J call TRBJ1-1; D uncertain. This TCR was sampled from a human donor with aplastic anemia. The CDR3 bases are TGTGCCACCAGCAGAGATATCGCGAAGACAAAGAACACTGAAGCTTTCTTT. It codes for CATSRDIAKTKNTEAFF.